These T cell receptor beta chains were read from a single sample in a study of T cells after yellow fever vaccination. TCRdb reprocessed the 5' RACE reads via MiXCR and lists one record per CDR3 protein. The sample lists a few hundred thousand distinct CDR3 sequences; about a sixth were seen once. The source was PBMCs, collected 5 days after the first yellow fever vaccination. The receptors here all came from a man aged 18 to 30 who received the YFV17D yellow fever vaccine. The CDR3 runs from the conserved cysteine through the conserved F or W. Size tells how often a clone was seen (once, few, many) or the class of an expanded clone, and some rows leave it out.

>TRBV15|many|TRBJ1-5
CATSRSAGDQPQHF
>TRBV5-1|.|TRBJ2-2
CASSLGGPATGELFF
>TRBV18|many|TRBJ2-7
CASSPPDGQGNSYEQYF
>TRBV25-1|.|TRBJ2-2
CASSSPRTGELFF
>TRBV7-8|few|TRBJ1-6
CASSLEMPSYNSPLHF
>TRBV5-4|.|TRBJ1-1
CASSVGQGQRSVVNTEAFF
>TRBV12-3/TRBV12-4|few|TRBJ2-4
CASSFKGGINIQYF
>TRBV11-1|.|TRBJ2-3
CAGREEIPGHYTDTQYF
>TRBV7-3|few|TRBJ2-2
CASSQQGVANTGELFF
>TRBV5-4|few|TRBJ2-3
CASSLSVAGGHTDTQYF
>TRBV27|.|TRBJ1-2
CASSGTGGYYGYTF
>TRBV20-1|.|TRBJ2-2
CSARRPGQGTTGELFF
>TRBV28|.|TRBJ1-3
CASNQGVGNTIYF
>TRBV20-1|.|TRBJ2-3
CSASRGTSTDTQYF
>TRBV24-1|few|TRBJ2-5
CATSDPGLGETQYF
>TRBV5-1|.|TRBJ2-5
CASSFGTEPYPTFQYF
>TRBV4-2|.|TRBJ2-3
CASSRTLSTGNWPDTQYF
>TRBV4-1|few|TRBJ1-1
CASSPHSQTSLEAFF
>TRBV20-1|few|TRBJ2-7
CSASPHGVSSYEQYF
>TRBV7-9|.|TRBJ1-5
CASSLAPGLEQPQHF
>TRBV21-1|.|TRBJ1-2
CASSKRSRVPGYTF
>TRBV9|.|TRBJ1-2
CASSVPTGTSGYTF
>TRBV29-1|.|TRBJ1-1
CSVGDRGTEAFF
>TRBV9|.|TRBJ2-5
CASSVGSGTPETQYF
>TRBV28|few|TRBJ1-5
CASSPRAQPQHF
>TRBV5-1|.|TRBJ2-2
CASTTGTGNTGELFF
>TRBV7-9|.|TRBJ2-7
CASSLPLLAEQYF
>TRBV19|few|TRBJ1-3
CASSARGGKRPTIYF
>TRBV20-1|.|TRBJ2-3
CSARDGQGFPDTQYF
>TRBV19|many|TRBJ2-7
CASSIGWGASHEQYF
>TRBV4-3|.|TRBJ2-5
CASRSGGPRTQYF
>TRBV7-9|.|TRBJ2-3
CASSTNRLAGSTDTQYF
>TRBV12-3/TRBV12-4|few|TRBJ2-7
CASSRLAGGKEQYF
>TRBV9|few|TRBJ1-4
CASSVTGITNEKLFF
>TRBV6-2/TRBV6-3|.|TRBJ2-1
CASSPLRGGNEQFF
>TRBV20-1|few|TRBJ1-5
CSASSGQLNYQPQHF
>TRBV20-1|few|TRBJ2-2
CSASRITGDNTGELFF
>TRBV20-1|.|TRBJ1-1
CSARVWGPNTEAFF
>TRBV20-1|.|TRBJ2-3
CSPLGGTGGEDTQYF
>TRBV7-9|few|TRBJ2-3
CASSPQTVTDTQYF
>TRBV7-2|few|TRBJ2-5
CASSSWAGGAETQYF
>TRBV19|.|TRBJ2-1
CASSARERGALNEQFF
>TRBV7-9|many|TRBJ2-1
CASSLASLYNEQFF
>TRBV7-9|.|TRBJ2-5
CASSLVGTFQETQYF
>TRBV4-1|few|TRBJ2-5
CASSQVRGETQYF
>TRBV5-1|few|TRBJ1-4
CASSLEEKEKLFF
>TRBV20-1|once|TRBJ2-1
CSATREGEQFF
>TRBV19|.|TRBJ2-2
CASSGQANTGELFF
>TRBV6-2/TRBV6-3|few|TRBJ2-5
CASSYSWSGLAKEETQYF
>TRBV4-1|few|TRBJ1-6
CASSQAFMGGRSESYNSPLHF
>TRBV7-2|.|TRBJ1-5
CASTTGGYQPQHF
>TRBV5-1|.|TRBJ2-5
CASSLSPLGQETQYF
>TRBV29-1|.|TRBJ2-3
CSGWEDTQYF
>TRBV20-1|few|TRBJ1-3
CSARDPRGGNTIYF
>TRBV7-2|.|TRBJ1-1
CASSLGLRLNTEAFF